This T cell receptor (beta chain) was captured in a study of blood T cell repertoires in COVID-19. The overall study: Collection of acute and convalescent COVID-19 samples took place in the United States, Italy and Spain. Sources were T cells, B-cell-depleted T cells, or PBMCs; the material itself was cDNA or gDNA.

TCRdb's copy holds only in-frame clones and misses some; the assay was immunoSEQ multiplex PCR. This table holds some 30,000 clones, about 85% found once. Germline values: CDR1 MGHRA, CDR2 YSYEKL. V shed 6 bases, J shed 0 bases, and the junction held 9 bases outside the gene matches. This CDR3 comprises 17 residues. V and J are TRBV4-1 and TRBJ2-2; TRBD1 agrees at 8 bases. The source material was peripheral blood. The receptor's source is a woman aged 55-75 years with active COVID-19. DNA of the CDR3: TGCGCCAGCAGTCCGCCCCGGGACAGGCCGAACACCGGGGAGCTGTTTTTT. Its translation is CASSPPRDRPNTGELFF.